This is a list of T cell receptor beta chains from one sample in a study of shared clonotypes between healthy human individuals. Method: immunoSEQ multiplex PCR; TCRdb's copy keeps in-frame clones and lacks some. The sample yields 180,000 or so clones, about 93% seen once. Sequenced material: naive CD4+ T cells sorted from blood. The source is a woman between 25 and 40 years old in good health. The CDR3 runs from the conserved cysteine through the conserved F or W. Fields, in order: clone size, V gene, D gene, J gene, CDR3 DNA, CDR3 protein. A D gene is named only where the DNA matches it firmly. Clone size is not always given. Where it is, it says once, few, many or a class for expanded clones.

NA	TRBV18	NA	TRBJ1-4	TGTGCCAGCTCACCACGGCAGAATGAAAAACTGTTTTTT	CASSPRQNEKLFF
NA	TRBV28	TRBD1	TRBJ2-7	TGTGCCAGCCAGCACGGGACAGATTTTTCCTACGAGCAGTACTTC	CASQHGTDFSYEQYF
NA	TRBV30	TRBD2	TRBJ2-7	TGTGCCTGGAGTGTGCCACGGACTAGCGGGAGGCACGAGCAGTACTTC	CAWSVPRTSGRHEQYF
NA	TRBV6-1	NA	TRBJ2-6	TGTGCCAGCAACGGGGCGGCTGGTGGGGCCAACGTCCTGACTTTC	CASNGAAGGANVLTF
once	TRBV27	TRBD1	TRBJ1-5	TGTGCCAGCAGTAGGGACAGGTCTACTCAGCCCCAGCATTTT	CASSRDRSTQPQHF
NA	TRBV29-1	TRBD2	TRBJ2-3	TGCAGCGTACATAGCGGGCGAAGCACAGATACGCAGTATTTT	CSVHSGRSTDTQYF
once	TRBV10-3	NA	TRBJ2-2	TGTGCCATCAGTGGCGACTTGTCCGACGCCGGGGAGCTGTTTTTT	CAISGDLSDAGELFF
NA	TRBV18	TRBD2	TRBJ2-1	TGTGCCAGCTCACCACCGGCTAGCGGTAATGAGCAGTTCTTC	CASSPPASGNEQFF
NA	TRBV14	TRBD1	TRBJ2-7	TGTGCCAGCAGCCAAGATTCGAGGACAGGTTACTGCGAGCAGTACTTC	CASSQDSRTGYCEQYF
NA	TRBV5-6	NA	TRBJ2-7	TGTGCCAGCAGCTTCGTTGGGCAGGGTCAGTACTTC	CASSFVGQGQYF
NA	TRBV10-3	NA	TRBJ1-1	TGTGCCATCATGGGGGCTCTGAACACTGAAGCTTTCTTT	CAIMGALNTEAFF
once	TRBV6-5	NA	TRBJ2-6	TGTGCCAGCACCCAGGGTTTTGGGGCCAACGTCCTGACTTTC	CASTQGFGANVLTF
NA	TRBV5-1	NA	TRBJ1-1	TGCGCCAGCACGAGCCAACCGAACACTGAAGCTTTCTTT	CASTSQPNTEAFF
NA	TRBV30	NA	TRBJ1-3	TGTGCCTGGTCGAAGGGAAACACCATATATTTT	CAWSKGNTIYF
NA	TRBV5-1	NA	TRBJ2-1	TGCGCCAGCAGCTTGAAGAGCGGAAGAAGGGACAATGAGCAGTTCTTC	CASSLKSGRRDNEQFF
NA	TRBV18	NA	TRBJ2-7	TGTGCCAGCTCACACAGGGTCCCCTCCTACGAGCAGTACTTC	CASSHRVPSYEQYF
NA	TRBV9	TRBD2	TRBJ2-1	TGTGCCAGCAGCGCCGCCGGGACTAGCAATGAGCAGTTCTTC	CASSAAGTSNEQFF
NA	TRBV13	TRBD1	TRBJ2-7	TGTGCCAGCAGCTTAGGTAAAGGGGGCTTCTACGAGCAGTACTTC	CASSLGKGGFYEQYF
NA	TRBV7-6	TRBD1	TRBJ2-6	TGTGCCAGCAGTGGGACAGGGGGATTGTCTGGGGCCAACGTCCTGACTTTC	CASSGTGGLSGANVLTF
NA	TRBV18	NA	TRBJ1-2	TGTGCCAGCTCAGACGAATATCGGGGCCCTCCCACCTTC	CASSDEYRGPPTF
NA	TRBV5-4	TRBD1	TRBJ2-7	TGTGCCAGCAGCAGGACCGGGACAGCCTACGAGCAGTACTTC	CASSRTGTAYEQYF
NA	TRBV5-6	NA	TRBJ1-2	TGTGCCAGCAGCTTTACAAGTTATGGCTACACCTTC	CASSFTSYGYTF
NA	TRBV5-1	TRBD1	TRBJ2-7	TGCGCCAGCAGCCGGGACAGGAGCTACGAGCAGTACTTC	CASSRDRSYEQYF
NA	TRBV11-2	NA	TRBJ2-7	TGTGCCAGCAGCTCTACCGCCGTGGCGCTAGCCTCCTACGAGCAGTACTTC	CASSSTAVALASYEQYF
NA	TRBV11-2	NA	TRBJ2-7	TGTGCCAGCAGCTTTTCTAGGGGGACCTACGAGCAGTACTTC	CASSFSRGTYEQYF
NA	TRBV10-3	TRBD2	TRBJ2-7	TGTGCCATCAGTGATAGGAGCGGGACGGGCTACGAGCAGTACTTC	CAISDRSGTGYEQYF
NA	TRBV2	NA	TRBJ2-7	TGTGCCAGCCGACGGGACACCTACGAGCAGTACTTC	CASRRDTYEQYF
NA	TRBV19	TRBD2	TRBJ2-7	TGTGCCAGTACCGGGAGAGGACTAGCGGGGACCTCTCGGAACGAGCAGTACTTC	CASTGRGLAGTSRNEQYF
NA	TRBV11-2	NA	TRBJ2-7	TGTGCCAGCAGCTTATGGGGGGTGCCCTACGAGCAGTACTTC	CASSLWGVPYEQYF
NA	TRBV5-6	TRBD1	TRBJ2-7	TGTGCCAGCAGCTTGGACGGGACAGCCGGTAGCGAGCAGTACTTC	CASSLDGTAGSEQYF
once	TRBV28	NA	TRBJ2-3	TGTGCCAGCAGTTCCACAGACCAAGGAGACACGCAGTATTTT	CASSSTDQGDTQYF
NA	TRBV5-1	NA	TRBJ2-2	TGCGCCAGCAGCTCCGCCAACACCGGGGAGCTGTTTTTT	CASSSANTGELFF
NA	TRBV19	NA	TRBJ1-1	TGTGCCAGTAGCCACGGACGGACCACAAACACTGAAGCTTTCTTT	CASSHGRTTNTEAFF
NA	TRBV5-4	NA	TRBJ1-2	TGTGCCAGCCGCAGCCGGGCCAACTCCTATGGCTACACCTTC	CASRSRANSYGYTF
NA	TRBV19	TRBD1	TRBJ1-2	TGTGCCAGTAGTAGCCTAGACAGGGTAGGAAGTCTAGACTATGGCTACACCTTC	CASSSLDRVGSLDYGYTF
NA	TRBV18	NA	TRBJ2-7	TGTGCCAGCTCACCATCGGCGAGCTACGAGCAGTACTTC	CASSPSASYEQYF
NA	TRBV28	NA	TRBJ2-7	TGTGCCAGCAGGGCCGGATCTAGCCCCTACGAGCAGTACTTC	CASRAGSSPYEQYF
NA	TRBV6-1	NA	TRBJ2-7	TGTGCCACCGAGATCGGGCAGGGTGCGGGAGAGCAGTACTTC	CATEIGQGAGEQYF
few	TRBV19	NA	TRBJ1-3	TGTGCCAGTTTGGGACAAGGCTCTGGAAACACCATATATTTT	CASLGQGSGNTIYF
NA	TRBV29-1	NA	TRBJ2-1	TGCAGCGTTGGGGCAGACAGCACCGATGAGCAGTTCTTC	CSVGADSTDEQFF
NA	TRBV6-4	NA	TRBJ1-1	TGTGCCAGCAGTGACCCCTCTACAGGGAACACTGAAGCTTTCTTT	CASSDPSTGNTEAFF
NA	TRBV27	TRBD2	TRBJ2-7	TGTGCCAGCAGGCTCACTAGCGGGGGGCCCTACGAGCAGTACTTC	CASRLTSGGPYEQYF
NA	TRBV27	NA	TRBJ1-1	TGTGCCAGCAGTTCGTCTAGGGAGAACACTGAAGCTTTCTTT	CASSSSRENTEAFF
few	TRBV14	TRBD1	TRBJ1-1	TGTGCCAGCAGCCCAACGACAGGGCCTGAAAGAGCTTTCTTT	CASSPTTGPERAFF
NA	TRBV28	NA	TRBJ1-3	TGTGCCAGCACTTTTCGCGCCGCCTCTGGAAACACCATATATTTT	CASTFRAASGNTIYF